This T cell receptor (beta chain) originates from a study of T cells in Graves' hyperthyroidism and ophthalmopathy. Study outcomes and limitations: Most thyroid clonotypes expanded above 0.001 were also detected in blood.

Template material for amplifying TCR beta CDR3 regions consisted of RNA transcripts. When the TCR CDR3 underwent first-round RT-PCR, the HTBI primer set was used. A single record per CDR3 protein comes from TCRdb applying MiXCR to the multiplex PCR reads. The data hold 450,000 to 650,000 distinct CDR3 sequences, with 17% observed a single time. This clonotype came up a few times. Antigen specificity is unknown. The CDR3 length is 15 residues. V lost 6 bases, J lost 6 bases, and 9 bases stayed unmatched. CDR1 is MNHEY and CDR2 is SMNVEV in the germline V gene (reference sequence). The V call is TRBV27, the J call TRBJ1-5; TRBD1 agrees at 9 bases. The sequenced material came from blood. The TCR comes from a woman between 18 and 29 years old with Graves' ophthalmopathy. This CDR3 is CASSLSTGGVQPQHF. In DNA, the CDR3 is TGTGCCAGCAGCCTCTCCACAGGGGGCGTTCAGCCCCAGCATTTT.